This TCR beta chain was captured by sequencing in a study of T cell responses to AZD1222 COVID-19 vaccine. With respect to this clone: The antigen is unknown.

CDR1 is MDHEN, CDR2 SYDVKM, per germline. Trimming stripped 4 bases from V and 1 base from J, with 10 bases between. This CDR3 comprises 14 residues. Study conclusions and caveats: Sampled repertoires all dated from after the peak T cell response. Spike-specific TCRs gained breadth and depth after people received two AZD1222 doses. Spike-spanning, vaccine-associated CD4 TCRs were dominant at 160-218 and 743-854. White British ancestry dominated among donors, who included more females, and clonal diversity was possibly underestimated.

Method: immunoSEQ multiplex PCR; TCRdb's copy keeps in-frame clones and lacks some. Among around 120,000 clones listed, 70% to 90% were seen once. The receptor was derived from an adult in good health. Sequenced here: peripheral blood, sampled on day 0 of MenACWY control vaccination. The J gene is TRBJ1-1, the V gene TRBV28; D is uncertain. The CDR3 loop is CASSYPGANTEAFF. CDR3 nucleotides: TGTGCCAGCAGTTACCCCGGAGCGAACACTGAAGCTTTCTTT.